This T cell receptor beta chain stems from a study of T cells in Graves' hyperthyroidism and ophthalmopathy (dated by TCRdb to between 2018 and 2021). With respect to the entire study: To identify distinguishing TCR V-J signatures, a discovery cohort of 90 to 100 patients was used, comprising 43 with Graves' ophthalmopathy and roughly 60 with stable Graves' hyperthyroidism. An independent validation cohort of 18 to 20 hyperthyroidism patients and 15 or so patients who later progressed to ophthalmopathy tested prospective prediction of ophthalmopathy. The 100 discovery patients were randomly split 7:3 into training and test sets. The study also compared thyroid tissue and blood T-cell repertoires from more than 5 Graves' hyperthyroidism patients. Following sampling, methimazole starting at 30 mg daily was given to hyperthyroidism patients, and high-dose intravenous methylprednisolone was given to ophthalmopathy patients. TCR Vbeta CDR3 sequencing of 130 to 150 peripheral blood samples (about 45 ophthalmopathy, over 70 hyperthyroidism and 17 progressor patients) is reported in the paper. What the authors observed across the whole study: Sample size was not statistically predetermined, and investigators were not blinded to group allocation. Ophthalmopathy was separated from stable hyperthyroidism by a 13 V-J signature model, with approximately 86% sensitivity and about 81% specificity obtained in cross-validation and 80%/75% obtained in testing. Most expanded thyroid clonotypes (frequency above 0.001) were also detected in blood, a finding suggesting that blood repertoires may reflect thyroid immune responses. During validation, the model predicted progression to ophthalmopathy a median of approximately 6 months ahead of onset, with more than 55% sensitivity and less than 85% specificity.

Stable Graves' hyperthyroidism was defined as the absence of progression to ophthalmopathy over 18 months of follow-up. The hyperthyroidism patients were between 18 and 65 years old and newly diagnosed, with a disease duration of less than 2 months. Exclusion was applied to patients with uncontrolled infections, other autoimmune diseases, pregnancy or lactation. Diagnoses were established on the basis of clinical symptoms, serum thyroxine and TRAb, thyroid ultrasound, and orbital computed tomography. Total RNA was extracted using Trizol reagent, and RNA quality was assessed on an Agilent 2100 Bioanalyzer. TCR beta CDR3 regions were amplified from RNA transcripts. The first round of RT-PCR for the TCR CDR3 was performed with the HTBI primer set and the Qiagen OneStep RT-PCR kit. The libraries were constructed in a second round of multiplex PCR and then size-selected and purified. Sequencing of the libraries was done on an Illumina HiSeq2000 using paired-end 100 bp reads. From the authors' description of their analysis: Raw data were processed with SOAPnuke, discarding reads with adapters, uncalled bases, mean Phred below 15, or no exact constant-primer or identifier match. High-quality paired reads were merged with COPE v1.2.5, and unique nucleotide sequences were defined as clonotypes. MiTCR v1.1 was used to align the clonotypes against IMGT TRBV, TRBD and TRBJ reference segments. The analysis was restricted to V-J combinations with a frequency above 0.0001, which together covered around 99% of the repertoires. A TCS score was defined as the ratio of F50 (clonal expansion) to E x V (chaos), with BLOSUM62-based TCRdist applied between CDR3 peptides within each V-J. Welch's t-statistics and random forest reduced 500 to 550 V-J features to 10 to 15, which were used in a naive Bayes classifier (R e1071). The similarity between thyroid and blood repertoires was quantified using the Morisita-Horn index. TCRdb trimmed the raw reads at Q25, called clones with MiXCR and kept productive beta chains. CDR3 protein sequences are deduplicated, and each keeps its most common genes and DNA. Clone size and V and J calls follow TCRdb, not the original study. Counted in this sample were 610,000 or so distinct CDR3 sequences; 46% of them appeared once. Of the sample, more than 7.5% is held by the ten largest clones.

Remarks on this clonotype: This receptor's antigen is unknown. Nothing much larger sits one base from this clone, and base qualities are not available.

The origin of this receptor is a woman aged 18-29 years with Graves' hyperthyroidism. The specimen was peripheral blood or thyroid tissue (not recorded which).

The nucleotide sequence is given as TGTGCCAGCAGTTCCGTTGGGGGGGATGGCTACACCTTC. Translation gives CASSSVGGDGYTF. The chain is assembled from TRBV7-3 and TRBJ1-2, with a weak D call of TRBD1 (5 bases match). Inclusive of the bounding cysteine and phenylalanine, the CDR3 is 13 residues long. The retained sequence is limited to the CDR3, 39 bases, with the frame set at the first base. Trimming takes 6 bases from V and 6 bases from J, and the germline ends sit 14 bases apart. Per the germline V gene, SGHTA is the CDR1 and FQGTGA is the CDR2.